The 5 T cell receptor beta chains below were found in one sample sequenced in a study of CD8 T cells in ankylosing spondylitis. In TCRdb, the 5' RACE reads were re-called with MiXCR into one record per CDR3 protein. The repertoire holds more than 100,000 distinct CDR3 sequences, about an eighth seen once, with roughly 4.3% in the top ten. Sequencing input: blood, either unsorted or a sorted T cell fraction (not recorded which). The receptors were sampled from a female donor with ankylosing spondylitis or in good health (not recorded which).

This chain joins TRBV30 and TRBJ2-2, with no clear D. The germline V gene has CDR1 GTSNPN and CDR2 SVGIG (reference sequence). The CDR3 loop spans 15 amino acids. Between the trimmed V and J ends, which lost 1 base and 5 bases, there was a span of 14 bases. DNA of the CDR3: TGTGCCTGGAGTGCTTCAGGACGCTCGACCGGGGAGCTGTTTTTT. Translating it yields CAWSASGRSTGELFF. Full variable domain (rest looked up from reference TRBV30 and TRBJ2-2): SQTIHQWPATLVQPVGSPLSLECTVEGTSNPNLYWYRQAAGRGLQLLFYSVGIGQISSEVPQNLSASRPQDRQFILSSKKLLLSDSGFYLCAWSASGRSTGELFFGEGSRLTVL.

In this sample, this clonotype turned up many times. The J gene is TRBJ2-7, the V gene TRBV29-1, with D uncertain. The CDR3 loop spans 13 amino acids. Germline V gives CDR1 SQVTM, CDR2 ANQGSEA. The V end was cut by 3 bases, the J end by 1 base, with 10 bases between. The CDR3 DNA reads TGCAGCGTTGATTCTGACGGGTCCTACGAGCAGTACTTC. This gives the protein CSVDSDGSYEQYF.

This clonotype was recorded at least ten times. V gene TRBV20-1 combines with J gene TRBJ2-2; TRBD2 matches 13 bases. The CDR3 covers 13 residues. V was pared by 6 bases and J by 7 bases, with 2 bases of the junction left unmatched. CDR1 is DFQATT, CDR2 SNEGSKA, per germline (reference sequence). Here the CDR3 reads CSARTSGGGELFF. The CDR3 DNA reads TGCAGTGCGAGGACTAGCGGGGGCGGGGAGCTGTTTTTT.

This clonotype was observed at least ten times. The chain uses TRBV5-1 and TRBJ1-1; D is perhaps TRBD1 (5 bases). The V end was cut by 3 bases, the J end by 0 bases, with 12 bases between. Germline V gene lookup returns CDR1 SGHRS and CDR2 YFSETQ. The CDR3 contains 15 residues. The CDR3 region has the DNA TGCGCCAGCAGCTCCCCGGGGCAGTTGAACACTGAAGCTTTCTTT. Translating gives CASSSPGQLNTEAFF.

This clonotype showed up many times. The gene calls are TRBV3-1 and TRBJ2-1; 9 bases fit TRBD2. V shed 2 bases, J shed 6 bases, and the junction held 5 bases outside the gene matches. The CDR3 runs to 15 residues. Germline loops: CDR1 LGHDT, CDR2 YNNKEL (reference sequence). In DNA, the CDR3 is TGTGCCAGCAGCCAACCGGCGGGAGGGCTCAATGAGCAGTTCTTC. Its translation: CASSQPAGGLNEQFF.